In its sample, the clone carrying this T cell receptor beta chain was seen a few times. A much larger clone lies one base from this, so it may be a read error. Genomic DNA constituted the template upon which TCR beta VDJ and CDR3 profiling was performed. TCRdb itself ran the reads through MiXCR, one entry per CDR3 protein. The table has some 220,000 distinct CDR3 sequences, 34% seen once. The sample originates from a study of CD8+CD57+ T cells in acquired aplastic anemia. The overall study: Roughly 10.8 million reads were obtained on average for healthy donor CD4+ cells.

The CDR3 loop spans 15 amino acids. CDR1 is DFQATT and CDR2 is SNEGSKA in the germline V gene (reference sequence). The chain carries TRBV20-1 and TRBJ1-2; maybe TRBD1 (5 bases). Sequencing input: sorted CD4+, CD8+, or CD8+CD57+ T cells (not recorded which) from PBMCs. This clonotype was obtained from a human donor in good health, serving as a control. The CDR3, as DNA: TGCAGTACTAGAGATGGGCAGGGAAGTAACTATGGCTACACCTTC. It is translated as CSTRDGQGSNYGYTF.